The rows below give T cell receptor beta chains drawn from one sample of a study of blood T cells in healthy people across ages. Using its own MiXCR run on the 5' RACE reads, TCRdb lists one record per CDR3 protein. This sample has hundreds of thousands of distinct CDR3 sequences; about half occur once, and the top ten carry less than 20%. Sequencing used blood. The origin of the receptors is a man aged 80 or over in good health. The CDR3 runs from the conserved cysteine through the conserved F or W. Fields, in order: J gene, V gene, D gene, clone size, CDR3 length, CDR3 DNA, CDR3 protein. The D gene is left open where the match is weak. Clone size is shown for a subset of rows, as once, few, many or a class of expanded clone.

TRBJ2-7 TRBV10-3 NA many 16 TGTGCCATCAGTGAAGGAAAGACTACCTTCTCCTACGAGCAGTACTTC CAISEGKTTFSYEQYF
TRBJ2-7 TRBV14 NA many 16 TGTGCCAGCAGCCCCGAAGACACGGCCTTGGGTGGTGAGCAGTACTTC CASSPEDTALGGEQYF
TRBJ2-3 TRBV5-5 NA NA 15 TGTGCCAGCTTAAGGGACCTAAATCGCGCAGATACGCAGTATTTT CASLRDLNRADTQYF
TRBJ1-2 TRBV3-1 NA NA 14 TGTGTCAGCAGCCAAGATGTAAACTTCTATGGCTACACCTTC CVSSQDVNFYGYTF
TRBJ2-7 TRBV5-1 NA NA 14 TGCGCCAGCACCGGCTCAGCCGGAGCCTACGAGCAGTACTTC CASTGSAGAYEQYF
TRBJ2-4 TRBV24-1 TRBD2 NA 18 TGTGCCACCAGCCCGGGACTAGCGGGAGACAGGTCCAAAAACATTCAGTACTTC CATSPGLAGDRSKNIQYF
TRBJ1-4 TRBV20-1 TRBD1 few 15 TGCAGTGCTAAGGGGTCGGGACAGGCTAATGAAAAACTGTTTTTT CSAKGSGQANEKLFF
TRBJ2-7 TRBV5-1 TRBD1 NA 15 TGCGCCAGCAGGGACCAGGACAGGTACTCCTACGAGCAGTACTTC CASRDQDRYSYEQYF
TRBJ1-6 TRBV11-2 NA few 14 TGTGCCAGCAGCAAAACCGGGGCCGAATCACCCCTCCACTTT CASSKTGAESPLHF
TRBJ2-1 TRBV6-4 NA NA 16 TGTGCCAGCAGTGCCCAGGACAGTCTAGATTACAATGAGCAGTTCTTC CASSAQDSLDYNEQFF
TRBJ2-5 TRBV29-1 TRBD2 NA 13 TGCAGCGTCCAGACTAGCGGGGAAGGGACCCAGTACTTC CSVQTSGEGTQYF
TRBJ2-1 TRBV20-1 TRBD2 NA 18 TGCAGTGCTAGAGACCTACGACTAGCGGGAGCCCTTTTTGATGAGCAGTTCTTC CSARDLRLAGALFDEQFF
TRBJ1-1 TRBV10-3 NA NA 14 TGTGCCATCAGTGGGGTTAGGGAGAACACTGAAGCTTTCTTT CAISGVRENTEAFF
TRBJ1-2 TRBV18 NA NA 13 TGTGCCAGCTCCTCCGAGGCGGACTATGGCTACACCTTC CASSSEADYGYTF
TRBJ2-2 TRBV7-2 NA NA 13 TGTGCCAGCAGCAGCGTTAGGGCCGGGGAGCTGTTTTTT CASSSVRAGELFF
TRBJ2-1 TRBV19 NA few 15 TGTGCCAGTAACGATCGGGACACAATATACAATGAGCAGTTCTTC CASNDRDTIYNEQFF
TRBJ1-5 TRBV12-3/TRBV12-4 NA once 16 TGTGCCAGCAGTGCCACAGGAGGAGTTAGCAATCAGCCCCAGCATTTT CASSATGGVSNQPQHF
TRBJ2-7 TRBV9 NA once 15 TGTGCCAGCAGCGGTTATGGCGGGGCCTACAATGAGCAGTACTTC CASSGYGGAYNEQYF
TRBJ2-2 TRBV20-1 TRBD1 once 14 TGCAGCGCTTCCGGGACAGGGTCCGTCGGGGAGCTGTTTTTT CSASGTGSVGELFF
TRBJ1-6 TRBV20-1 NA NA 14 TGCAGTGCTAGAGACCCAACGGGCGATTCACCCCTCCACTTT CSARDPTGDSPLHF
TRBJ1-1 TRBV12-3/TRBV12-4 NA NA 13 TGTGCCAGCAGTTTAAGGAAGAACACTGAAGCTTTCTTT CASSLRKNTEAFF
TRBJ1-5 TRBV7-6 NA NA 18 TGTGCCAGCAGCTCCCTACCTCCGGGCCAGGGTTACGGTCAGCCCCAGCATTTT CASSSLPPGQGYGQPQHF
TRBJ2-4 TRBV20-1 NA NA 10 TGCAGTGCTGGTAGAAGTAACCAGTACTTC CSAGRSNQYF
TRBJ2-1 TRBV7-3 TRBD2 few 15 TGTGCCAGCAGCTCCAGGGGCGGGAGGGACAATGAGCAGTTCTTC CASSSRGGRDNEQFF
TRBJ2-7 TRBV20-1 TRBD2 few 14 TGCAGTGCTAGGCGTCTAGGGGACTACAATGAGCAGTACTTC CSARRLGDYNEQYF
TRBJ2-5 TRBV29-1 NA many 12 TGCAGCGTTGCACAGACCCAAGAGACCCAGTACTTC CSVAQTQETQYF
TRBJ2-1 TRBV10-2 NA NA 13 TGCGCCAGCATTGCGAATAGGGTGCATGAGCAGTTCTTC CASIANRVHEQFF
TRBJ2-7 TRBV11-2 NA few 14 TGTGCCAGCAGCTTTAACAGGTTCTCCTACGAGCAGTACTTC CASSFNRFSYEQYF
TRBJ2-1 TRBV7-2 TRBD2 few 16 TGTGCCAGCAGCTTAGCTAGCGGGGGGGCAGGTAATGAGCAGTTCTTC CASSLASGGAGNEQFF
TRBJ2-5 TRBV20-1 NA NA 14 TGCAGTGTTCTCCCAGGGTTAAGCTCAAAGACCCAGTACTTC CSVLPGLSSKTQYF
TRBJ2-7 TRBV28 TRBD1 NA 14 TGTGCCAGCAGTTTCCGGACAGGGTTATACGAGCAGTACTTC CASSFRTGLYEQYF
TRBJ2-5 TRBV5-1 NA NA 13 TGCACCAGCAGCTTGGGGGTACAAGAGACCCGGTACTTC CTSSLGVQETRYF
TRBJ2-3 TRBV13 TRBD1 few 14 TGTGCCAGCAGCTGGGACAGTAGCACAGATACGCGGTATTTT CASSWDSSTDTRYF
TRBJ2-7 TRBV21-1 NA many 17 TGTGCCAGCATCCAGAACCGGGATCTAATAAGCTCCTACGAGCAGTACTTC CASIQNRDLISSYEQYF
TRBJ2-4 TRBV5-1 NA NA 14 TGCGCCAGCAGCTTGGAATCGATCCGGAACATTCAGTACTTC CASSLESIRNIQYF
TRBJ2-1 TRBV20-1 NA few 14 TGCAGTGCTAGAGTTCGACACTCCTACAATGAGCAGTTCTTC CSARVRHSYNEQFF
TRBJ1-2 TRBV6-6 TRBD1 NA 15 TGTGCCAGCAGCTCTCCGGGGACAGGGACCTATGGCTACACCTTC CASSSPGTGTYGYTF
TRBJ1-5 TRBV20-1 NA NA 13 TGCAGTGCGGCGGCAGGGGTTGGTCAGCCCCAGCATTTT CSAAAGVGQPQHF
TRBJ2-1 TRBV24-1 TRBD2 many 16 TGTGCCACCGGTGGACTAGCGGGAGGCTCCTACAATGAGCAGTTCTTC CATGGLAGGSYNEQFF
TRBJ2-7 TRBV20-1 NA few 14 TGCAGTGGTATAGCGGTTTCCACCCCAGGCGAGCAGTACTTC CSGIAVSTPGEQYF
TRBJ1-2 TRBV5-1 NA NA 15 TGCGCCAGCAGCTTGGATGCAGGGGACACCGCTGGCTACACCTTC CASSLDAGDTAGYTF
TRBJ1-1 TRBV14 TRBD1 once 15 TGTGCCAGCAGCCAACTAACAGGGACAGAAACTGAAGCTTTCTTT CASSQLTGTETEAFF
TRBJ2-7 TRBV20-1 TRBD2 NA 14 TGCAGTGCTAGAGATGCGGGGGGGCCCTACGAGCAGTACTTC CSARDAGGPYEQYF
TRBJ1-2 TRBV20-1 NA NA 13 TGCAGTGCGACCCGTGAATGGGGCTATGGCTACACCTTC CSATREWGYGYTF
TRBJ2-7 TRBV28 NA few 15 TGTGCCAGCAGTTTATTGGTAGGGCTTGATGTCGAGCAGTACTTC CASSLLVGLDVEQYF